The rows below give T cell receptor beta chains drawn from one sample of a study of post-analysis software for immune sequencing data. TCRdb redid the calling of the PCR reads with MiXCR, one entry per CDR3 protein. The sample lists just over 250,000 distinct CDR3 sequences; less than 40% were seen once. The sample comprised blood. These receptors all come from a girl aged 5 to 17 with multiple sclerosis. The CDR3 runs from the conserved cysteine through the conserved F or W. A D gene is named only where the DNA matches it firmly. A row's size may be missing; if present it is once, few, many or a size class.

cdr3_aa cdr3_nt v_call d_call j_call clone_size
CASSLERTTQYF TGTGCCAGCAGTTTAGAAAGAACTACGCAGTATTTT TRBV28 - TRBJ2-3 -
CASSRATGELFF TGTGCCAGCAGTAGAGCCACCGGGGAGCTGTTTTTT TRBV7-9 - TRBJ2-2 few
CAIRDSFGGSHRDTQYF TGTGCCATCAGGGATTCCTTTGGGGGGTCACACAGAGATACGCAGTATTTT TRBV10-3 - TRBJ2-3 many
CASSEGLPDRRRTEAFF TGTGCCAGCAGTGAAGGCCTCCCGGACAGGAGACGCACTGAAGCTTTCTTT TRBV6-1 TRBD1 TRBJ1-1 few
CASRLDRASSGANVLTF TGTGCCAGCAGACTCGACAGGGCCAGCTCTGGGGCCAACGTCCTGACTTTC TRBV6-5 TRBD1 TRBJ2-6 many
CASSLRRPTGTTTDTQYF TGTGCCAGCAGCTTAAGAAGGCCGACTGGGACAACCACAGATACGCAGTATTTT TRBV11-2 - TRBJ2-3 few
CSGLAGEREQFF TGCAGCGGACTAGCGGGAGAACGTGAGCAGTTCTTC TRBV29-1 TRBD2 TRBJ2-1 -
CASREMSYGYTF TGCGCCAGCAGGGAGATGAGCTATGGCTACACCTTC TRBV5-1 - TRBJ1-2 many
CASRQGGEFYGYTF TGTGCCAGCAGGCAGGGGGGAGAATTCTATGGCTACACCTTC TRBV6-1 TRBD1 TRBJ1-2 -
CASSATTGTVNTEAFF TGTGCCAGCAGCGCCACCACCGGGACGGTGAACACTGAAGCTTTCTTT TRBV5-4 - TRBJ1-1 many
CAVRDAGYTDTQYF TGTGCCGTCAGGGATGCCGGTTATACAGATACGCAGTATTTT TRBV12-3/TRBV12-4 - TRBJ2-3 many
CASSLAPGLPTQYF TGTGCCAGCAGTTTAGCGCCGGGACTTCCTACGCAGTATTTT TRBV12-3/TRBV12-4 - TRBJ2-3 -
CASSTWGGNQPQHF TGTGCCAGCAGTACTTGGGGCGGAAATCAGCCCCAGCATTTT TRBV27 - TRBJ1-5 -
CASSLVLVGTGISYEQYF TGCGCCAGCAGCTTGGTTCTGGTTGGGACAGGAATCTCCTACGAGCAGTACTTC TRBV5-1 TRBD1 TRBJ2-7 many
CSVPAIYGYTF TGCAGCGTTCCGGCCATATATGGCTACACCTTC TRBV29-1 - TRBJ1-2 few
CASSFPTGEGGYTF TGTGCCAGCAGTTTTCCGACAGGGGAAGGTGGCTACACCTTC TRBV28 TRBD1 TRBJ1-2 few
CASSLWGSARENEQFF TGTGCCAGCAGCTTATGGGGTAGCGCCAGGGAGAATGAGCAGTTCTTC TRBV7-3 - TRBJ2-1 -
CASSRSGTGDQPQHF TGTGCCAGCAGTCGATCCGGGACAGGGGATCAGCCCCAGCATTTT TRBV6-5 TRBD1 TRBJ1-5 many
CASSLRRESETQYF TGTGCCAGCAGCTTACGTCGGGAATCGGAGACCCAGTACTTC TRBV7-9 - TRBJ2-5 -
CSVGTGEHTDTQYF TGCAGCGTCGGGACAGGGGAACACACAGATACGCAGTATTTT TRBV29-1 TRBD1 TRBJ2-3 many
CASSSGLAGPAGDTQYF TGCGCCAGCAGCTCGGGACTAGCGGGACCAGCCGGAGATACGCAGTATTTT TRBV5-1 TRBD2 TRBJ2-3 many
CASSGTGHQVYGYTF TGTGCCAGCAGTGGAACAGGGCATCAGGTCTATGGCTACACCTTC TRBV28 - TRBJ1-2 many
CASSPDASGGFNEQFF TGTGCCAGCAGCCCCGATGCTAGCGGGGGGTTCAATGAGCAGTTCTTC TRBV28 TRBD2 TRBJ2-1 many
CASSVGPLFYNSPLHF TGTGCCAGCAGCGTGGGGCCTCTTTTCTATAATTCACCCCTCCACTTT TRBV9 - TRBJ1-6 -
CSAGQTSRGEQYF TGCAGTGCTGGCCAGACTAGCCGGGGGGAGCAGTACTTC TRBV20-1 TRBD2 TRBJ2-7 -
CASSVGQVGEKLFF TGTGCCAGCAGCGTGGGGCAGGTGGGAGAAAAACTGTTTTTT TRBV9 - TRBJ1-4 many
CSAPPRGRGGRQGTDTQYF TGCAGTGCTCCTCCACGGGGGCGGGGGGGGCGTCAGGGTACAGATACGCAGTATTTT TRBV20-1 TRBD2 TRBJ2-3 -
CSVVSGRGETQYF TGCAGTGTGGTTAGCGGGAGAGGAGAGACCCAGTACTTC TRBV20-1 TRBD2 TRBJ2-5 -
CASSRSQGAYGQEAQYF TGCGCCAGCAGCCGTTCTCAGGGGGCTTACGGTCAAGAGGCCCAGTACTTC TRBV5-1 TRBD1 TRBJ2-7 -
CSAEVGALHF TGCAGTGCCGAGGTTGGCGCCCTCCACTTT TRBV20-1 - TRBJ1-6 few
CASSPLKGDNSPLHF TGTGCCAGCAGCCCATTGAAGGGCGATAATTCACCCCTCCACTTT TRBV7-2 - TRBJ1-6 many
CSASSWNPGYNGQYF TGCAGCGCTAGTTCCTGGAACCCCGGGTACAATGGGCAGTACTTC TRBV29-1 - TRBJ2-5 -
CASSQSGGTEAFF TGCGCCAGCAGCCAATCGGGTGGCACTGAAGCTTTCTTT TRBV4-1 - TRBJ1-1 many
CSASPRQGNYEQYF TGCAGTGCTAGTCCGAGACAGGGAAACTACGAGCAGTACTTC TRBV20-1 TRBD1 TRBJ2-7 -
CASSEWTFAGYEQYF TGTGCCAGCAGTGAGTGGACATTCGCGGGCTACGAGCAGTACTTC TRBV6-1 - TRBJ2-7 -
CASTPGEFIGNEQFF TGTGCCAGCACCCCGGGGGAGTTCATCGGCAATGAGCAGTTCTTC TRBV6-1 - TRBJ2-1 -
CSVATGADTEAFF TGCAGCGTTGCTACAGGGGCCGACACTGAAGCTTTCTTT TRBV29-1 TRBD1 TRBJ1-1 many
CATSRDRGPNTEAFF TGTGCCACCAGCAGAGACAGGGGCCCAAACACTGAAGCTTTCTTT TRBV15 - TRBJ1-1 -
CAWSKGVSYEQYF TGTGCCTGGAGTAAGGGGGTATCCTACGAGCAGTACTTC TRBV30 - TRBJ2-7 -
CATSEPGQGDEKLFF TGTGCCACCAGTGAACCGGGACAGGGTGATGAAAAACTGTTTTTT TRBV24-1 TRBD1 TRBJ1-4 -
CASSLVGSGNDEQYF TGCGCCAGCAGCTTGGTTGGTAGCGGGAACGACGAGCAGTACTTC TRBV5-1 TRBD2 TRBJ2-7 -
CSVATSGTETQYF TGCAGCGTCGCGACTAGCGGGACAGAGACCCAGTACTTC TRBV29-1 TRBD2 TRBJ2-5 -
CASSFRTYNEQYF TGTGCCAGCAGTTTTCGTACTTACAATGAGCAGTACTTC TRBV12-3/TRBV12-4 - TRBJ2-7 -